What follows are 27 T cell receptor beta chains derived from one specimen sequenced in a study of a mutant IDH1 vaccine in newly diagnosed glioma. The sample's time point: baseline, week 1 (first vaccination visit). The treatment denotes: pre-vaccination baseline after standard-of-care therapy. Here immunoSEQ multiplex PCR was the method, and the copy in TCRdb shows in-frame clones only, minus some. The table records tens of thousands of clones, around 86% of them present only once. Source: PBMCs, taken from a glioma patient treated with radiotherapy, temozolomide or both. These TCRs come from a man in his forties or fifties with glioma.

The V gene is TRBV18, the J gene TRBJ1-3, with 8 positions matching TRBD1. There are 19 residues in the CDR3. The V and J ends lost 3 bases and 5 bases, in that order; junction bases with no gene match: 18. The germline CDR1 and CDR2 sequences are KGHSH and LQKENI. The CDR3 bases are TGTGCCAGCTCACCGAACAGGGCAGGGGGCATAGTTCTTCGAAACACCATATATTTT. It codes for CASSPNRAGGIVLRNTIYF.

This CDR3 is CAIGDSSYNEQFF. The CDR3 DNA is TGTGCCATCGGGGATAGCTCCTACAATGAGCAGTTCTTC. The V and J genes are TRBV10-3 and TRBJ2-1; no clear D. The germline V gene encodes CDR1 ENHRY and CDR2 SYGVKD. V was shortened by 8 bases and J by 0 bases, with 8 bases between the two germline ends. The CDR3 has 13 amino acids.

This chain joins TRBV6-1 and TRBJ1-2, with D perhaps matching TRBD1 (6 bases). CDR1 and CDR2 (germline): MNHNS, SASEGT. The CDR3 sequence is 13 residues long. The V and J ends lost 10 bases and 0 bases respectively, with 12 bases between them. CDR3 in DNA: TGTGCCATCGGAGGGGGAGCTAACTATGGCTACACCTTC. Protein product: CAIGGGANYGYTF.

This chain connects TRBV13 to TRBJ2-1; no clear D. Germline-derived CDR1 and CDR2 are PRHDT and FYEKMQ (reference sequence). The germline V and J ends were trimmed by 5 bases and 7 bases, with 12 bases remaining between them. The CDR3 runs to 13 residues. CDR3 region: CASSPTLPNEQFF. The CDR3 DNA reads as TGTGCCAGCAGCCCGACCCTCCCAAATGAGCAGTTCTTC.

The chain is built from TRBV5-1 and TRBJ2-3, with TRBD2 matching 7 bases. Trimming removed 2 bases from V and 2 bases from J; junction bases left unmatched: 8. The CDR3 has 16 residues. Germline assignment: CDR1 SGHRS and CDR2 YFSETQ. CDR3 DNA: TGCGCCAGCAGCTTTGGATCGGGAGGATACACAGATACGCAGTATTTT. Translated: CASSFGSGGYTDTQYF.

CDR3 nucleotide sequence: TGCGCCAGCAGCTTGGAGGCGGGGGCACAAGAGACCCAGTACTTC. It codes for CASSLEAGAQETQYF. V gene TRBV5-1 combines with J gene TRBJ2-5; the D gene is possibly TRBD2 (7 bases). Germline V CDR1 and CDR2: SGHRS, YFSETQ. V was shortened by 0 bases and J by 2 bases, with 11 bases between the two germline ends. This CDR3 has 15 residues.

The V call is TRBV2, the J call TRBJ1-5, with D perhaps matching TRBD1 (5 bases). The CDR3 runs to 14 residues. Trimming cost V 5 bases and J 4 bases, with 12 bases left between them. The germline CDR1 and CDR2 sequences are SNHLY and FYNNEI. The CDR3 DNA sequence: TGTGCCAGCAGTATGACAGCGGGGAATCAGCCCCAGCATTTT. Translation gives CASSMTAGNQPQHF. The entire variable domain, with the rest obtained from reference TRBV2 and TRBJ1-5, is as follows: EPEVTQTPSHQVTQMGQEVILRCVPISNHLYFYWYRQILGQKVEFLVSFYNNEISEKSEIFDDQFSVERPDGSNFTLKIRSTKLEDSAMYFCASSMTAGNQPQHFGDGTRLSIL.

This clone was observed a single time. The CDR3 spells CASSQDHRGYEKLFF. Here the CDR3 DNA reads TGCGCCAGCAGCCAAGATCATCGGGGGTATGAAAAACTGTTTTTT. The chain recombines TRBV4-3 with TRBJ1-4; possibly TRBD1 for D (5 bases). The germline V gene has CDR1 LGHNA and CDR2 YSLEER. The CDR3 is made up of 15 amino acids. The ends were cut back, 0 bases at V and 6 bases at J, with 11 bases in the middle.

In DNA form, the CDR3 reads TGTGCCAGCAGCTTAGTTCAGAGCGTGAACACTGAAGCTTTCTTT. It codes for CASSLVQSVNTEAFF. This sequence joins TRBV7-2 and TRBJ1-1; D is unresolved. The CDR3 is 15 amino acids. Looked up from germline, CDR1 is SGHTA and CDR2 is FQGNSA. The V end lost 1 base, the J end lost 0 bases, and 9 bases lay between the germline ends.

DNA for the CDR3: TGTGCCAGCAGACGGCAAGGGGGGGCTAATGAAAAACTGTTTTTT. Translated: CASRRQGGANEKLFF. The chain joins TRBV4-2 to TRBJ1-4; perhaps TRBD1 as D (6 bases). In germline, CDR1 is LGHNA, CDR2 YNFKEQ. V was pared by 6 bases and J by 3 bases, with 14 bases between. The CDR3 loop spans 15 amino acids.

As DNA, the CDR3 is TGTGCCAGTAGTATGGACAGGACATACGAGCAGTACTTC. This sequence encodes CASSMDRTYEQYF. This sequence joins TRBV19 and TRBJ2-7; 7 nucleotides line up with TRBD1. Losses at the gene ends were 3 bases for V and 4 bases for J; bases not matched to a gene: 3. This CDR3 comprises 13 residues. Germline CDR1 and CDR2: LNHDA and SQIVND (reference sequence).

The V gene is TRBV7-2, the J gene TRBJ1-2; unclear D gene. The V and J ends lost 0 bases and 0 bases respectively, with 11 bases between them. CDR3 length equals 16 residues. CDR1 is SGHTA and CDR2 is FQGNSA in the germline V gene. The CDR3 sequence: CASSLAAAGANYGYTF. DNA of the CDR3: TGTGCCAGCAGCTTAGCCGCTGCCGGAGCTAACTATGGCTACACCTTC.

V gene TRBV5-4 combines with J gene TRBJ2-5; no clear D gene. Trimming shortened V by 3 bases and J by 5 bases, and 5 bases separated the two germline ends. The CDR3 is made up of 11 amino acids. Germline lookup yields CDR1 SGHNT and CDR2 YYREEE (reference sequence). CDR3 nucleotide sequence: TGTGCCAGCAGCTCCCACGAGACCCAGTACTTC. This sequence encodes CASSSHETQYF.

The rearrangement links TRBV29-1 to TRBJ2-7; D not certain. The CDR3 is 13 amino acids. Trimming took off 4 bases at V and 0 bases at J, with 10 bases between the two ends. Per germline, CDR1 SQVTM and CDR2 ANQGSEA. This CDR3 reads CSVAGLYSYEQYF. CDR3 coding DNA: TGCAGCGTTGCTGGGCTCTACTCCTACGAGCAGTACTTC.

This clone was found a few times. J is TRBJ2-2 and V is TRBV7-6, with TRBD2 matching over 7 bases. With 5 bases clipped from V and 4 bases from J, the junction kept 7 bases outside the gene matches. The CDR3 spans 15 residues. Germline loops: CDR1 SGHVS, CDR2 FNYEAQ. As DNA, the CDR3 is TGTGCCAGCAGCCCTGGGTCTAGCGGCACCGGGGAGCTGTTTTTT. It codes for CASSPGSSGTGELFF.

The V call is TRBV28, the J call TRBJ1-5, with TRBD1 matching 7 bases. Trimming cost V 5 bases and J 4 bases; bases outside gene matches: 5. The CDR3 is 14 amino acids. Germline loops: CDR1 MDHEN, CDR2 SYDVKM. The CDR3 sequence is CASSLIQGNQPQHF. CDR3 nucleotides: TGTGCCAGCAGTCTAATACAGGGGAATCAGCCCCAGCATTTT.

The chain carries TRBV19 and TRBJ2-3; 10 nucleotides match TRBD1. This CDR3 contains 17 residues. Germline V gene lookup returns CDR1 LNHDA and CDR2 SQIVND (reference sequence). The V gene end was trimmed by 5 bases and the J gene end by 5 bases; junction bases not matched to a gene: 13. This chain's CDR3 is CASSSARQGAIKDTQYF. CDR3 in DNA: TGTGCCAGTAGTTCAGCGCGACAGGGGGCTATTAAAGATACGCAGTATTTT.

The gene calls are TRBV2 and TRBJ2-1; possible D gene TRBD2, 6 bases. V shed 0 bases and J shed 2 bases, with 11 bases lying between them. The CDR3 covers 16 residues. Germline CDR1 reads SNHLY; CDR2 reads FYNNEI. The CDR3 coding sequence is TGTGCCAGCAGTGAAGCCCGGGAGAATACCTACAATGAGCAGTTCTTC. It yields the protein CASSEARENTYNEQFF.

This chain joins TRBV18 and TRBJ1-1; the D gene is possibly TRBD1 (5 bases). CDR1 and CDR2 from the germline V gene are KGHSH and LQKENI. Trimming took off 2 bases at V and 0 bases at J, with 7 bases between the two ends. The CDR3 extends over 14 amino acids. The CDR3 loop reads CASSPAGMNTEAFF. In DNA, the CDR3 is TGTGCCAGCTCACCAGCAGGGATGAACACTGAAGCTTTCTTT.

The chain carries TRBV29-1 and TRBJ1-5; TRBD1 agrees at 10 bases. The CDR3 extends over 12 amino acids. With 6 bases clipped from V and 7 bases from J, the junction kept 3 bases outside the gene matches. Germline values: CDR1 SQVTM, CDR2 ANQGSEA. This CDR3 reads CSVGTGDQPQHF. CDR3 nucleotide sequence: TGCAGCGTCGGGACAGGGGACCAGCCCCAGCATTTT.

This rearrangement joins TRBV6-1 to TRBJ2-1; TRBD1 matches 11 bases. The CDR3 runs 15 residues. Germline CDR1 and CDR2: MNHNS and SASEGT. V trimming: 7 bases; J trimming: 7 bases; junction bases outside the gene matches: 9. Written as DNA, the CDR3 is TGTGCCAGCATTCCTGCCGGGACAGGGGGAAATGAGCAGTTCTTC. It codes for CASIPAGTGGNEQFF.

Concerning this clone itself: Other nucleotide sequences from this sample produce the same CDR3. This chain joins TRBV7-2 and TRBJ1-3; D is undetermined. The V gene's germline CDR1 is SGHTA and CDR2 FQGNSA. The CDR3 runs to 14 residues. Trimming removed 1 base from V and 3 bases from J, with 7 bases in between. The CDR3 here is CASSLGGSGNTIYF. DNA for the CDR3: TGTGCCAGCAGCTTAGGTGGCAGTGGAAACACCATATATTTT.

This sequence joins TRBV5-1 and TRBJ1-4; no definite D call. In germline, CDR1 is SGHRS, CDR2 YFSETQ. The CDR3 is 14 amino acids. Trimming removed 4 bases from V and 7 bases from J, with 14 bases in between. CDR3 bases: TGCGCCAGCAGCCCAGGATTGCCTGGTGAAAAACTGTTTTTT. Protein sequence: CASSPGLPGEKLFF.

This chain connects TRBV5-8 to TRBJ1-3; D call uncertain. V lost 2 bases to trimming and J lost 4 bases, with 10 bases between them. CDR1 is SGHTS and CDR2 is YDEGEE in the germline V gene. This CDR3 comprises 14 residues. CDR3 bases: TGTGCCAGCAGCTTTCCCACCGGAGGAAACACCATATATTTT. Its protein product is CASSFPTGGNTIYF. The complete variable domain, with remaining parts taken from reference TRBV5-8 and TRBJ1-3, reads EAGVTQSPTHLIKTRGQQATLRCSPISGHTSVYWYQQALGLGLQFLLWYDEGEERNRGNFPPRFSGRQFPNYSSELNVNALELEDSALYLCASSFPTGGNTIYFGEGSWLTVV.

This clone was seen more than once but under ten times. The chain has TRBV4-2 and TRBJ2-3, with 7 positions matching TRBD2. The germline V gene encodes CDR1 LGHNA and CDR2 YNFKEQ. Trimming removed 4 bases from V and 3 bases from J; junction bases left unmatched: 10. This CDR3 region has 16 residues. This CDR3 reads CASSLLKGEGTDTQYF. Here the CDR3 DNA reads TGTGCCAGCAGCCTACTTAAAGGGGAGGGGACAGATACGCAGTATTTT.

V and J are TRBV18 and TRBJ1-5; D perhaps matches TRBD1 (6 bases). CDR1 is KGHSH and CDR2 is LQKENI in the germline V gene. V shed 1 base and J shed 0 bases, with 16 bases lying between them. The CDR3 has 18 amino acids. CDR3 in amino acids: CASSPRVGGPNSNQPQHF. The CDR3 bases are TGTGCCAGCTCACCACGTGTAGGGGGGCCCAATAGCAATCAGCCCCAGCATTTT. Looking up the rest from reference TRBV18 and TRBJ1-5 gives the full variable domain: NAGVMQNPRHLVRRRGQEARLRCSPMKGHSHVYWYRQLPEEGLKFMVYLQKENIIDESGMPKERFSAEFPKEGPSILRIQQVVRGDSAAYFCASSPRVGGPNSNQPQHFGDGTRLSIL.

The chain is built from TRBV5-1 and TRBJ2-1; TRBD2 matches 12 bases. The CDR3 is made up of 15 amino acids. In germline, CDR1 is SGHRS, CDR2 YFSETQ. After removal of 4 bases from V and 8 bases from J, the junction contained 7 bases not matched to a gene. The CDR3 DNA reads TGCGCCAGCAGCCTGCCGACTAGCGGGAGCGATGAGCAGTTCTTC. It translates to CASSLPTSGSDEQFF. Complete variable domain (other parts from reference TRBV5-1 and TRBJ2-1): KAGVTQTPRYLIKTRGQQVTLSCSPISGHRSVSWYQQTPGQGLQFLFEYFSETQRNKGNFPGRFSGRQFSNSRSEMNVSTLELGDSALYLCASSLPTSGSDEQFFGPGTRLTVL.